The 27 T cell receptor beta chains presented below share a single source sample, sequenced in a study of CD8 T cells in Susac syndrome. Roughly 0.45 to 1 ug RNA was reverse transcribed with random hexamers. TCRdb independently ran MiXCR on the immunoSEQ multiplex PCR reads; one entry per CDR3 protein. The data contain under 200,000 distinct CDR3 sequences, roughly 94% of them singletons. Sequencing was done on a sample of CD4+ T cells from PBMCs. These receptors were collected from a human donor with Susac syndrome.

The chain is built from TRBV30 and TRBJ2-2; 8 nucleotides agree with TRBD1. Germline CDR1 reads GTSNPN; CDR2 reads SVGIG (reference sequence). J lost 2 bases, V lost 5 bases, and 7 bases had no gene match. The CDR3 runs 15 residues. The CDR3 nucleotides read TGTGCCTGGGGAACCGGGACAGGCAACACCGGGGAGCTGTTTTTT. This translates into CAWGTGTGNTGELFF.

The CDR3: CASTDRGFSKPQHF. Here the CDR3 DNA reads TGTGCCAGTACCGACAGGGGTTTTAGTAAGCCCCAGCATTTT. V and J are TRBV19 and TRBJ1-5; the match to TRBD1 covers 8 bases. With 7 bases clipped from V and 8 bases from J, the junction kept 10 bases outside the gene matches. CDR1 and CDR2 (germline): LNHDA, SQIVND (reference sequence). This CDR3 comprises 14 residues.

The chain employs TRBV7-9 and TRBJ2-5; D may match TRBD1 or TRBD2 (5 bases each). Germline lookup yields CDR1 SEHNR and CDR2 FQNEAQ (reference sequence). The CDR3 extends over 13 amino acids. The germline V and J ends were trimmed by 2 bases and 5 bases, with 9 bases remaining between them. The CDR3 DNA follows: TGTGCCAGCAGCTTACTGGGGACGGAGACCCAGTACTTC. Protein sequence: CASSLLGTETQYF.

The chain is built from TRBV20-1 and TRBJ2-7; 9 bases agree with TRBD2. The CDR3 totals 17 residues. With V trimmed by 1 base and J by 0 bases, 10 bases remained unmatched. Germline V gene sequence: CDR1 DFQATT, CDR2 SNEGSKA (reference sequence). As DNA, the CDR3 is TGCAGTGCTAGAGTGGGCGGGGGGGCTCTCAGCTCCTACGAGCAGTACTTC. It translates to CSARVGGGALSSYEQYF.

The genes are TRBV30 and TRBJ2-2, with a tentative D call TRBD1 (6 bases). Between the trimmed V and J ends, which lost 4 bases and 1 base, there was a span of 7 bases. This CDR3 has 13 residues. Germline-derived CDR1 and CDR2 are GTSNPN and SVGIG (reference sequence). Here the CDR3 DNA reads TGTGCCTGGAAAGGGGGGAACACCGGGGAGCTGTTTTTT. Amino acids: CAWKGGNTGELFF.

The chain combines TRBV9 with TRBJ2-5; D is unclear. Looked up from germline, CDR1 is SGDLS and CDR2 is YYNGEE. This CDR3 spans 13 amino acids. Trimming cost V 2 bases and J 3 bases, with 8 bases left between them. The CDR3 coding sequence is TGTGCCAGCAGCGTTATGGGGAAAGAGACCCAGTACTTC. Translating it yields CASSVMGKETQYF.

This clonotype is a singleton in its sample. The V gene is TRBV7-9, the J gene TRBJ2-3, with TRBD1 matching over 10 bases. The trim removed 5 bases at V and 5 bases at J, leaving 7 bases unmatched. The CDR3 contains 15 residues. Germline V lookup: CDR1 SEHNR, CDR2 FQNEAQ (reference sequence). The CDR3 here is CASSPRQGAGDTQYF. The CDR3 region has the DNA TGTGCCAGCAGCCCGCGACAGGGGGCAGGAGATACGCAGTATTTT.

This chain uses TRBV29-1 with TRBJ2-5; possibly TRBD1 for D (5 bases). Germline assignment: CDR1 SQVTM and CDR2 ANQGSEA. This CDR3 spans 12 amino acids. V gave up 6 bases and J gave up 4 bases, with 12 bases separating them. CDR3 DNA: TGCAGCGTGGACACAGGAGCAGAGACCCAGTACTTC. This encodes CSVDTGAETQYF. Combining the CDR3 with reference TRBV29-1 and TRBJ2-5 gives the whole variable domain SAVISQKPSRDICQRGTSLTIQCQVDSQVTMMFWYRQQPGQSLTLIATANQGSEATYESGFVIDKFPISRPNLTFSTLTVSNMSPEDSSIYLCSVDTGAETQYFGPGTRLLVL.

The gene calls are TRBV10-3 and TRBJ2-3, with D unresolved. The ends were cut back, 7 bases at V and 2 bases at J, with 13 bases in the middle. Looked up from germline, CDR1 is ENHRY and CDR2 is SYGVKD. The CDR3 runs to 14 residues. This CDR3 reads CAITPQPSTDTQYF. CDR3 DNA sequence: TGTGCCATCACGCCCCAGCCTTCCACAGATACGCAGTATTTT.

This chain joins TRBV9 and TRBJ1-1; 7 nucleotides line up with TRBD1. The V and J ends lost 1 base and 1 base, in that order; junction bases with no gene match: 4. This CDR3 has 15 amino acids. The V gene's germline CDR1 is SGDLS and CDR2 YYNGEE. CDR3 sequence: CASSVKTGANTEAFF. CDR3 bases: TGTGCCAGCAGCGTAAAAACAGGGGCGAACACTGAAGCTTTCTTT.

The chain joins TRBV5-6 to TRBJ2-4, with D possibly being TRBD2 (6 bases). The CDR3 covers 15 residues. CDR1 and CDR2 (germline): SGHDT, YYEEEE. The germline V and J ends were trimmed by 4 bases and 5 bases, with 16 bases remaining between them. The CDR3 reads CASSQPTGTENIQYF. The CDR3 nucleotides read TGTGCCAGCAGCCAACCTACCGGGACTGAAAACATTCAGTACTTC.

The chain links TRBV6-1 to TRBJ1-2; TRBD1 aligns across 7 bases. The V and J ends lost 6 bases and 0 bases, in that order; junction bases with no gene match: 10. The CDR3 totals 16 residues. Germline V gene sequence: CDR1 MNHNS, CDR2 SASEGT. CDR3 protein: CASSPGWDRPNYGYTF. The CDR3 bases are TGTGCCAGCAGCCCCGGCTGGGACAGACCTAACTATGGCTACACCTTC.

This rearrangement joins TRBV7-2 to TRBJ2-1; D may be TRBD1 (5 bases). Germline values: CDR1 SGHTA, CDR2 FQGNSA. V dropped 2 bases and J dropped 7 bases, with 9 bases sitting between them. The CDR3 is made up of 13 amino acids. Here the CDR3 DNA reads TGTGCCAGCAGCTTAAGGGGTCATAATGAGCAGTTCTTC. Translation gives CASSLRGHNEQFF.

V and J are TRBV20-1 and TRBJ2-7; 8 positions agree with TRBD2. Germline trimming cut 0 bases from V and 2 bases from J; bases unmatched to any gene: 9. This CDR3 is 16 amino acids long. The germline gives CDR1 DFQATT, CDR2 SNEGSKA (reference sequence). CDR3 sequence reads: CSARDPKLAATYEQYF. In DNA, the CDR3 is TGCAGTGCTAGAGATCCGAAACTAGCGGCGACCTACGAGCAGTACTTC.

DNA of the CDR3: TGCAGTGCTAGGAACCGGGACAGGGGGCATCAAGAGACCCAGTACTTC. It codes for CSARNRDRGHQETQYF. The chain joins TRBV20-1 to TRBJ2-5, with TRBD1 matching over 12 bases. The CDR3 runs 16 residues. V dropped 3 bases and J dropped 2; count of bases not matched to a gene: 7. Germline CDR1 is DFQATT and CDR2 is SNEGSKA (reference sequence).

The J gene is TRBJ1-2, the V gene TRBV18; the D is unclear. The CDR3 contains 15 residues. The germline CDR1 and CDR2 sequences are KGHSH and LQKENI. The V end was cut by 3 bases, the J end by 2 bases, with 13 bases between. The DNA of the CDR3 is TGTGCCAGCTCACCCCTATACTCCGAGAACTATGGCTACACCTTC. Translating gives CASSPLYSENYGYTF.

This clonotype has a single count. The chain recombines TRBV12-3 or TRBV12-4 with TRBJ1-2, with D maybe TRBD1 (6 bases). The CDR3 has 14 residues. Trimming removed 2 bases from V and 4 bases from J, with 11 bases in between. CDR3 region: CASSLTGMGYGYTF. In DNA form, the CDR3 reads TGTGCCAGCAGTTTAACAGGGATGGGCTATGGCTACACCTTC.

This rearrangement joins TRBV15 to TRBJ2-1; D is undetermined. CDR3 length: 16 amino acids. Germline lookup yields CDR1 LNHNV and CDR2 YYDKDF (reference sequence). V lost 3 bases and J 0 bases, leaving 12 bases between the germline ends. CDR3 protein: CATSSESFSSYNEQFF. As DNA, the CDR3 is TGTGCCACCAGCAGTGAATCTTTCAGCTCCTACAATGAGCAGTTCTTC. The full variable domain, its missing parts supplied by reference TRBV15 and TRBJ2-1, is DAMVIQNPRYQVTQFGKPVTLSCSQTLNHNVMYWYQQKSSQAPKLLFHYYDKDFNNEADTPDNFQSRRPNTSFCFLDIRSPGLGDTAMYLCATSSESFSSYNEQFFGPGTRLTVL.

This clonotype showed up just once. J is TRBJ2-1 and V is TRBV2; 11 bases are shared with TRBD2. The J segment lost 5 bases and the V segment lost 8 bases, leaving 5 bases of the junction unmatched. Germline V lookup: CDR1 SNHLY, CDR2 FYNNEI. The CDR3 runs to 14 residues. The CDR3 DNA sequence: TGTGCCAGCGGTGGGACTAGCGGCCACAATGAGCAGTTCTTC. This gives the protein CASGGTSGHNEQFF. The full variable domain, rest sourced from reference TRBV2 and TRBJ2-1, is EPEVTQTPSHQVTQMGQEVILRCVPISNHLYFYWYRQILGQKVEFLVSFYNNEISEKSEIFDDQFSVERPDGSNFTLKIRSTKLEDSAMYFCASGGTSGHNEQFFGPGTRLTVL.

This clonotype was found once. The V call is TRBV2, the J call TRBJ2-7; D is possibly TRBD2 (5 bases). This CDR3 is 10 amino acids long. Germline CDR1 is SNHLY and CDR2 is FYNNEI. The V end lost 10 bases, the J end lost 7 bases, and 11 bases lay between the germline ends. The CDR3 DNA is TGTGCCACAACCCGCGGGGAGCAGTACTTC. Its translation: CATTRGEQYF.

The V and J genes are TRBV4-2 and TRBJ2-2; TRBD2 matches at 13 bases. V trimming: 3 bases; J trimming: 6 bases; junction bases outside the gene matches: 7. Looked up from germline, CDR1 is LGHNA and CDR2 is YNFKEQ. This CDR3 contains 17 residues. In nucleotides, the CDR3 is TGTGCCAGCAGCCAGGGGACTAGCGGGGATTGGGCCGGGGAGCTGTTTTTT. Encoded protein: CASSQGTSGDWAGELFF.

This sequence joins TRBV15 and TRBJ1-2; TRBD1 matches 8 bases. V trimming: 1 base; J trimming: 4 bases; junction bases outside the gene matches: 8. Germline loops: CDR1 LNHNV, CDR2 YYDKDF (reference sequence). The CDR3 spans 16 residues. The CDR3 sequence is CATSRGTGMAVYGYTF. The CDR3 DNA is TGTGCCACCAGCAGAGGGACAGGGATGGCTGTCTATGGCTACACCTTC.

The rearrangement joins TRBV20-1 to TRBJ1-2, with a weak D call TRBD1 (6 bases). This CDR3 has 13 residues. Germline loops: CDR1 DFQATT, CDR2 SNEGSKA (reference sequence). V was pared by 0 bases and J by 7 bases, with 12 bases between. In nucleotides, the CDR3 is TGCAGTGCTAGAGAGGGGGGGCAGGGTGGCTACACCTTC. Residues: CSAREGGQGGYTF.

The chain carries TRBV9 and TRBJ2-2; D call uncertain. This CDR3 has 13 amino acids. Germline V gene data show CDR1 as SGDLS and CDR2 as YYNGEE. V gave up 0 bases and J gave up 7 bases, with 7 bases separating them. CDR3 sequence reads: CASSVEGNGELFF. The CDR3 nucleotides are TGTGCCAGCAGCGTAGAAGGGAACGGGGAGCTGTTTTTT.

The chain couples TRBV18 to TRBJ2-7; 10 bases are a match to TRBD1. In germline, CDR1 is KGHSH, CDR2 LQKENI. This CDR3 comprises 16 residues. Trimming cost V 0 bases and J 3 bases; bases outside gene matches: 5. Written as DNA, the CDR3 is TGTGCCAGCTCACCACCCGCGGGACAGGGGTTCTACGAGCAGTACTTC. It codes for CASSPPAGQGFYEQYF.

This chain joins TRBV20-1 and TRBJ2-7; a possible D gene is TRBD1 (6 bases). The germline V and J ends were trimmed by 5 bases and 4 bases, with 15 bases remaining between them. The CDR3 runs 13 residues. The germline V gene encodes CDR1 DFQATT and CDR2 SNEGSKA (reference sequence). CDR3 loop: CSAGDQGGYEQYF. CDR3 nucleotide sequence: TGCAGTGCTGGGGATCAAGGGGGTTACGAGCAGTACTTC.

The chain is built from TRBV20-1 and TRBJ2-2, with 7 nucleotides matching TRBD1. V was pared by 5 bases and J by 5 bases, with 14 bases of the junction left unmatched. This CDR3 contains 16 residues. The germline V gene has CDR1 DFQATT and CDR2 SNEGSKA (reference sequence). This CDR3 is CSAAKQNRGGTGELFF. CDR3 in DNA: TGCAGTGCTGCCAAGCAGAACAGGGGCGGGACCGGGGAGCTGTTTTTT.